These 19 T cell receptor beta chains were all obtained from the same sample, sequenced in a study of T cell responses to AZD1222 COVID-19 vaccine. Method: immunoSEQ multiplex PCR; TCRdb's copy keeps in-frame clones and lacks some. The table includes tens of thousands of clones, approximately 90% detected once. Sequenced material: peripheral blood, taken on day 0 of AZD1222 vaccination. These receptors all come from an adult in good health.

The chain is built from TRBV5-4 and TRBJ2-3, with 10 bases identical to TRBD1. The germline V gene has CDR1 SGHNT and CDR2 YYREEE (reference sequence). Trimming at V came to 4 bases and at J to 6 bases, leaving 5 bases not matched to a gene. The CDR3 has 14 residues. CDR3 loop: CASSTDRGLDTQYF. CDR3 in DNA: TGTGCCAGCAGCACTGACAGGGGGCTGGATACGCAGTATTTT.

The CDR3 loop is CASRRGGSSNEQYF. As DNA, the CDR3 is TGTGCCAGCAGGAGGGGCGGGAGTTCGAACGAGCAGTACTTC. The gene calls are TRBV7-8 and TRBJ2-7, with TRBD2 matching over 7 bases. V shed 6 bases and J 5 bases; nucleotides not matched to a gene: 10. Germline V CDR1 and CDR2: SGHVS, FQNEAQ. This CDR3 comprises 14 residues. The variable domain in full, with the rest retrieved from reference TRBV7-8 and TRBJ2-7, is GAGVSQSPRYKVAKRGQDVALRCDPISGHVSLFWYQQALGQGPEFLTYFQNEAQLDKSGLPSDRFFAERPEGSVSTLKIQRTQQEDSAVYLCASRRGGSSNEQYFGPGTRLTVT.

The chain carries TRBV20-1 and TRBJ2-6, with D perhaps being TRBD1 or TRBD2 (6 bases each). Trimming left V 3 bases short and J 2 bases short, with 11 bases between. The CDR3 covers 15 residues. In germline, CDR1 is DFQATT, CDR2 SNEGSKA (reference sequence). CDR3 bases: TGCAGTGCTAGTCGGGGGCTGACTGGGGCCAACGTCCTGACTTTC. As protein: CSASRGLTGANVLTF.

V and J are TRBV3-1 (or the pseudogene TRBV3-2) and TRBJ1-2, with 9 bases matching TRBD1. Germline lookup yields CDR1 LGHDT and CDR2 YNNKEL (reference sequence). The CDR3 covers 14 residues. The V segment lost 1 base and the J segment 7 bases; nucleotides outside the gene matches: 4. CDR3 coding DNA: TGTGCCAGCAGCCAAGGGGACAGGGAAGGTGGCTACACCTTC. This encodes CASSQGDREGGYTF.

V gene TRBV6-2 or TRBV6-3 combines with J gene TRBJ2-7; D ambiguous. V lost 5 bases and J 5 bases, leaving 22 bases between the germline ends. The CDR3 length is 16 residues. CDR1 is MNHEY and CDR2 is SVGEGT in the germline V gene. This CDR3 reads CASSPTGELRSHEQYF. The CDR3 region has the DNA TGTGCCAGCAGTCCAACGGGCGAACTTAGGTCCCACGAGCAGTACTTC.

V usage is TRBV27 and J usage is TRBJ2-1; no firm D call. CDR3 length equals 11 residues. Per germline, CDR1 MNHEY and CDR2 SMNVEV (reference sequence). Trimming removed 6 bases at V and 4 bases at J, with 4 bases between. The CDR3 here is CASRGYNEQFF. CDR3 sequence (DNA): TGTGCCAGCAGGGGGTACAATGAGCAGTTCTTC.

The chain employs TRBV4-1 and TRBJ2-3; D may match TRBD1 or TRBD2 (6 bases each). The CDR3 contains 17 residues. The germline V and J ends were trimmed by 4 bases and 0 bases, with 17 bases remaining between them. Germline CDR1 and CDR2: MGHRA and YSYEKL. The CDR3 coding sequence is TGCGCCAGCAGCCCCAGGGGTCTAGCGATAAGCACAGATACGCAGTATTTT. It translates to CASSPRGLAISTDTQYF.

The CDR3 sequence is CASPSHRSYTGELFF. CDR3 sequence (DNA): TGTGCCAGCCCCTCCCACAGGTCCTACACCGGGGAGCTGTTTTTT. V is TRBV7-9 and J is TRBJ2-2; tentative D call: TRBD1 (5 bases). The CDR3 is 15 amino acids. Per germline, CDR1 SEHNR and CDR2 FQNEAQ (reference sequence). Trimming shortened V by 8 bases and J by 3 bases, and 16 bases separated the two germline ends.

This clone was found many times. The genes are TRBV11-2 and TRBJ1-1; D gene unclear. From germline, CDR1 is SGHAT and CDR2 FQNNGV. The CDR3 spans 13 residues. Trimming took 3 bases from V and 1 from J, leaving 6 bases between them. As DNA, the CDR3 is TGTGCCAGCAGCTTTTCGGCGAACACTGAAGCTTTCTTT. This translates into CASSFSANTEAFF. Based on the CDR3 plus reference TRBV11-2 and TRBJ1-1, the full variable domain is EAGVAQSPRYKIIEKRQSVAFWCNPISGHATLYWYQQILGQGPKLLIQFQNNGVVDDSQLPKDRFSAERLKGVDSTLKIQPAKLEDSAVYLCASSFSANTEAFFGQGTRLTVV.

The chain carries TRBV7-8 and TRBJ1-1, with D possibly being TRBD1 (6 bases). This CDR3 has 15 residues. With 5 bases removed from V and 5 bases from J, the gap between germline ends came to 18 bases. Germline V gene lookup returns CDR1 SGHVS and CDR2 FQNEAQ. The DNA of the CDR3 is TGTGCCAGCAGCGGTTGGGACAAGGGGAGGACTGAAGCTTTCTTT. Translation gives CASSGWDKGRTEAFF.

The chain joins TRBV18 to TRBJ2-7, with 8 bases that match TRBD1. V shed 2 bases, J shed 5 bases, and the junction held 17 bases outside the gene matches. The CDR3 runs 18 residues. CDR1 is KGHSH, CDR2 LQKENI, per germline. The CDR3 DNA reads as TGTGCCAGCTCACCAGCCCGTGACAGGGGCTTCCAGAAAAACGAGCAGTACTTC. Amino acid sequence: CASSPARDRGFQKNEQYF.

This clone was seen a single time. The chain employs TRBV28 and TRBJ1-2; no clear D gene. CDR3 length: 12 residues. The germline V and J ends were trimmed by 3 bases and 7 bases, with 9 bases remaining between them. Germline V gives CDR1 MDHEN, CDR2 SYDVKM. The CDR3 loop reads CASSLAGSGYTF. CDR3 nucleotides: TGTGCCAGCAGTTTGGCGGGGTCTGGCTACACCTTC.

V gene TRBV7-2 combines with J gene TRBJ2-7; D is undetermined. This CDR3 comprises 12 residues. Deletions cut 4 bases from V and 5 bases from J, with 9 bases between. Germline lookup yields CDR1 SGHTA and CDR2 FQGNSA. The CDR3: CASSSSYDEQYF. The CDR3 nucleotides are TGTGCCAGCAGCTCCAGTTACGACGAGCAGTACTTC.

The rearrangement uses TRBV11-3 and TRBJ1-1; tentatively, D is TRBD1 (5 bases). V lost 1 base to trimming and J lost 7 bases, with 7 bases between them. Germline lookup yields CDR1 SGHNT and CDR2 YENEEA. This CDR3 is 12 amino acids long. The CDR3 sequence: CASSLAGLEAFF. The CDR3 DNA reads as TGTGCCAGCAGCTTAGCGGGACTTGAAGCTTTCTTT.

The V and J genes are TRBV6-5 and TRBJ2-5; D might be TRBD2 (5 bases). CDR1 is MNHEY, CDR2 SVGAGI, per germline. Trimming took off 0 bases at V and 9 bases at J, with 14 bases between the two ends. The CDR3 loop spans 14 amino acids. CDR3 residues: CASSYSADSGSQYF. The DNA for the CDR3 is TGTGCCAGCAGTTACTCGGCGGACTCCGGCTCCCAGTACTTC.

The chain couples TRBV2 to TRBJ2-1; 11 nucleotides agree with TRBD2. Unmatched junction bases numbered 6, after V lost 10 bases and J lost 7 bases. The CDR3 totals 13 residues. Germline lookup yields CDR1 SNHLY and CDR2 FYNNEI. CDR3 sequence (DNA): TGTGCCACCAGACTAGCGGGATCGAATGAGCAGTTCTTC. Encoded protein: CATRLAGSNEQFF. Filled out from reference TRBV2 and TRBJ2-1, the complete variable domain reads EPEVTQTPSHQVTQMGQEVILRCVPISNHLYFYWYRQILGQKVEFLVSFYNNEISEKSEIFDDQFSVERPDGSNFTLKIRSTKLEDSAMYFCATRLAGSNEQFFGPGTRLTVL.

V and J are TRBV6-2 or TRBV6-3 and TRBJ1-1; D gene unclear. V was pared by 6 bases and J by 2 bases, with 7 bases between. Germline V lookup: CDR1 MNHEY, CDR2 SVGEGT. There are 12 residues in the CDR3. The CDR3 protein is CASSNPNTEAFF. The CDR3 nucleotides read TGTGCCAGCAGCAACCCCAACACTGAAGCTTTCTTT.

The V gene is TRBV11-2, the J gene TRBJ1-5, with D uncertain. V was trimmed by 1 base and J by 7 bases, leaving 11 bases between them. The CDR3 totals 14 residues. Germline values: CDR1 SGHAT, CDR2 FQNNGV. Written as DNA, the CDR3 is TGTGCCAGCAGCTTAGTGGGGTTGGGACAGCCCCAGCATTTT. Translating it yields CASSLVGLGQPQHF.

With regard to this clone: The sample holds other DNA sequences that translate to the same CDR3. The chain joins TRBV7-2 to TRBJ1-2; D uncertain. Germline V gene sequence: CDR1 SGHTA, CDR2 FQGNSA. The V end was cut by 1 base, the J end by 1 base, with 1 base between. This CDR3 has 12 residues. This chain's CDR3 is CASSLVNYGYTF. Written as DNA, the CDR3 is TGTGCCAGCAGCTTAGTTAACTATGGCTACACCTTC.